This TCR beta chain was retrieved from a study of blood T cells in healthy people across ages. A sample-barcoded 5' primer and a J-beta primer mix were used in a second PCR of roughly 7 to 11 cycles. Each CDR3 protein is one row after TCRdb ran MiXCR on the 5' RACE reads. The data contain approximately 790,000 distinct CDR3 sequences, around 62% of them singletons. Germline CDR1 reads SGHDN; CDR2 reads FVKESK. The CDR3 has 15 amino acids. V was clipped by 0 bases and J by 1 base, with 9 bases between them. Isolation of PBMCs gave at least 6 million cells per sample. The sample was blood. This chain connects TRBV14 to TRBJ1-2, with D uncertain. The sequence derives from a man younger than 45 in good health. CDR3 sequence reads: CASSQDRAVNYGYTF. Here the CDR3 DNA reads TGTGCCAGCAGCCAAGATAGGGCGGTTAACTATGGCTACACCTTC.